A single sample gave rise to the 13 T cell receptor beta chains below, sequenced in a study of CD8+ T cells in alopecia areata. RNA was isolated and reverse transcribed to cDNA, the sequencing template. Produced via immunoSEQ multiplex PCR; TCRdb's table is partial and in-frame only. The sample yields about 150,000 clones, around half seen once. The source was CD8+ T cells sorted from blood, collected at week 0. The receptors were sampled from a human donor with alopecia areata.

This clone has more than one count but fewer than ten. The chain carries TRBV7-6 and TRBJ2-7; a possible D gene is TRBD1 (6 bases). This CDR3 has 14 residues. Germline CDR1 reads SGHVS; CDR2 reads FNYEAQ. Trimming shortened V by 5 bases and J by 5 bases, and 16 bases separated the two germline ends. As DNA, the CDR3 is TGTGCCAGCAGCCCGACGAGGGGGATGCACGAGCAGTACTTC. This encodes CASSPTRGMHEQYF.

The chain links TRBV6-6 to TRBJ2-5, with 9 bases that match TRBD1. This CDR3 region has 13 residues. The trim removed 3 bases at V and 6 bases at J, leaving 2 bases unmatched. CDR1 and CDR2 from the germline V gene are MNHNY and SVGAGI (reference sequence). CDR3 residues: CASSYGQGKTQYF. CDR3 DNA: TGTGCCAGCAGTTATGGACAGGGGAAGACCCAGTACTTC.

V and J are TRBV27 and TRBJ1-2; 8 bases agree with TRBD1. V dropped 0 bases and J dropped 7; count of bases not matched to a gene: 1. The CDR3 has 13 residues. CDR1 is MNHEY, CDR2 SMNVEV, per germline (reference sequence). CDR3 nucleotide sequence: TGTGCCAGCAGTTTATCGACAGGGGCTGGCTACACCTTC. Its translation is CASSLSTGAGYTF.

This chain connects TRBV12-5 to TRBJ1-1; D is unresolved. V lost 8 bases and J lost 6, with 16 bases in between. CDR1 and CDR2 from the germline V gene are LGHNT and FRNRAP. This CDR3 region has 13 residues. Here the CDR3 DNA reads TGTGCTAGTAGGTTTAATGGGAGACCTGAAGCTTTCTTT. Residues: CASRFNGRPEAFF.

This clone appeared once. The rearrangement links TRBV15 to TRBJ1-1; 9 nucleotides agree with TRBD1. Looked up from germline, CDR1 is LNHNV and CDR2 is YYDKDF (reference sequence). V trimming: 1 base; J trimming: 7 bases; junction bases outside the gene matches: 4. The CDR3 runs to 14 residues. CDR3 sequence (DNA): TGTGCCACCAGCAGAGGGGGGACAGGGAGTGAAGCTTTCTTT. It translates to CATSRGGTGSEAFF.

J is TRBJ2-3 and V is TRBV7-9; D remains ambiguous. The CDR3 extends over 16 amino acids. The germline CDR1 and CDR2 sequences are SEHNR and FQNEAQ (reference sequence). Trimming removed 2 bases from V and 1 base from J, with 13 bases in between. The CDR3 sequence: CASSLSPDRRTDTQYF. The DNA of the CDR3 is TGTGCCAGCAGCTTAAGTCCGGACCGTCGCACAGATACGCAGTATTTT. Based on the CDR3 plus reference TRBV7-9 and TRBJ2-3, the full variable domain is DTGVSQNPRHKITKRGQNVTFRCDPISEHNRLYWYRQTLGQGPEFLTYFQNEAQLEKSRLLSDRFSAERPKGSFSTLEIQRTEQGDSAMYLCASSLSPDRRTDTQYFGPGTRLTVL.

The J gene is TRBJ1-2, the V gene TRBV9, with a tentative D call TRBD1 (6 bases). V gave up 3 bases and J gave up 7 bases, with 16 bases separating them. Germline CDR1 SGDLS, CDR2 YYNGEE. The CDR3 runs 14 residues. Here the CDR3 reads CASSASWGAPGYTF. In DNA, the CDR3 is TGTGCCAGCAGCGCCTCCTGGGGGGCGCCTGGCTACACCTTC.

This chain joins TRBV10-2 and TRBJ2-7; possible D gene TRBD1, 5 bases. CDR1 and CDR2 from the germline V gene are WSHSY and SAAADI. This CDR3 has 14 amino acids. V shed 7 bases and J shed 5 bases, with 18 bases lying between them. The CDR3 DNA follows: TGCGCCAGCACCACAGGCGGCTCTGGCGACGAGCAGTACTTC. It is translated as CASTTGGSGDEQYF.

This clone was recorded once. The chain is built from TRBV29-1 and TRBJ2-3, with D maybe TRBD2 (6 bases). Deletions cut 4 bases from V and 4 bases from J, with 12 bases between. Germline CDR1 SQVTM, CDR2 ANQGSEA. The CDR3 contains 13 residues. Here the CDR3 reads CSVVGGDPDTQYF. The CDR3, as DNA: TGCAGCGTTGTCGGCGGGGACCCAGATACGCAGTATTTT.

The chain's CDR3 is CASSTVEGSSYEQYF. The CDR3 nucleotides are TGTGCCAGCAGTACGGTGGAGGGGAGCTCCTACGAGCAGTACTTC. The J gene is TRBJ2-7, the V gene TRBV13, with D possibly being TRBD2 (6 bases). The CDR3 has 15 amino acids. V was cut by 6 bases and J by 0 bases, with 15 bases left in between. Germline-derived CDR1 and CDR2 are PRHDT and FYEKMQ (reference sequence).

This chain connects TRBV27 to TRBJ1-2; 10 bases map to TRBD1. Losses at the gene ends were 8 bases for V and 6 bases for J; bases not matched to a gene: 0. Germline CDR1 MNHEY, CDR2 SMNVEV (reference sequence). The CDR3 extends over 11 amino acids. The CDR3 nucleotides are TGTGCCAGCGGACAGGGGGATGGCTACACCTTC. It is translated as CASGQGDGYTF.

The V gene is TRBV9, the J gene TRBJ2-3; D might be TRBD1 or TRBD2, each matching 5 bases. V dropped 2 bases and J dropped 5 bases, with 18 bases sitting between them. The CDR3 runs 16 residues. CDR1 is SGDLS, CDR2 YYNGEE, per germline. The CDR3 reads CASSVSGAGGGDTQYF. The CDR3 DNA follows: TGTGCCAGCAGCGTTTCCGGGGCAGGAGGAGGAGATACGCAGTATTTT.

This clone was observed at least ten times. The rearrangement links TRBV5-4 to TRBJ2-2; 10 bases line up with TRBD2. Germline trimming cut 6 bases from V and 3 bases from J; bases unmatched to any gene: 8. The V gene's germline CDR1 is SGHNT and CDR2 YYREEE (reference sequence). This CDR3 is built from 16 residues. The CDR3 DNA is TGTGCCAGCATATCCGGGACTAGCGAGTACACCGGGGAGCTGTTTTTT. It yields the protein CASISGTSEYTGELFF.